This is a list of T cell receptor beta chains from one sample in a study of cytomegalovirus exposure and HLA in healthy donors. Sequencing was performed with immunoSEQ multiplex PCR; in TCRdb, only in-frame clones are kept and a portion is missing. Among tens of thousands of clones listed, about 95% were seen once. Sequencing was done on a sample of PBMCs. The receptors stem from a man aged 18 to 29 in good health and CMV-seronegative. Each CDR3 is given with its conserved first and last residue. D genes are given only for firm matches. The size of a clone is reported for some rows only, either as once, few or many, or as a class for expanded clones.

d_gene | j_gene | abundance | v_gene | CDR3aa | CDR3nt
- | TRBJ1-2 | - | TRBV6-1 | CASSGREGTSYTF | TGTGCCAGCAGTGGTAGGGAGGGTACGAGCTACACCTTC
TRBD1 | TRBJ2-4 | once | TRBV28 | CASSHQQGNEKNIQYF | TGTGCCAGCAGTCATCAACAGGGGAATGAAAAAAACATTCAGTACTTC
TRBD1 | TRBJ2-5 | - | TRBV4-2 | CASSQGQTGGETQYF | TGTGCCAGCAGCCAAGGACAGACAGGGGGCGAGACCCAGTACTTC
- | TRBJ2-6 | - | TRBV29-1 | CSAGVAGANVLTF | TGCAGCGCCGGGGTAGCTGGGGCCAACGTCCTGACTTTC
- | TRBJ2-1 | once | TRBV27 | CASRAKASYNEQFF | TGTGCCAGCAGAGCTAAAGCCTCCTACAATGAGCAGTTCTTC
TRBD2 | TRBJ2-6 | - | TRBV6-4 | CASSAGTITHSGANVLTF | TGTGCCAGCAGTGCCGGGACTATTACGCACTCTGGGGCCAACGTCCTGACTTTC
TRBD2 | TRBJ2-3 | - | TRBV25-1 | CASIGTSSFTDTQYF | TGTGCCAGCATAGGGACTAGCTCCTTCACAGATACGCAGTATTTT
- | TRBJ2-1 | - | TRBV10-1 | CASSVLPSSYNEQFF | TGCGCCAGCAGTGTCCTTCCTAGCTCCTACAATGAGCAGTTCTTC
TRBD1 | TRBJ1-2 | - | TRBV28 | CASSSSGQGPNYGYTF | TGTGCCAGCAGTTCGTCAGGACAGGGCCCTAACTATGGCTACACCTTC
TRBD1 | TRBJ1-2 | - | TRBV28 | CASSPPTGNYGYTF | TGTGCCAGCAGTCCCCCGACAGGGAACTACGGCTACACCTTC
- | TRBJ1-5 | - | TRBV28 | CASSYFSGMGQPQHF | TGTGCCAGCAGTTATTTTTCAGGTATGGGTCAGCCCCAGCATTTT
- | TRBJ1-1 | once | TRBV4-3 | CASSPLRNTEAFF | TGCGCCAGCAGCCCCCTCAGGAACACTGAAGCTTTCTTT
- | TRBJ2-5 | - | TRBV6-6 | CASMGGGETQYF | TGTGCCAGCATGGGAGGAGGGGAGACCCAGTACTTC
- | TRBJ2-3 | - | TRBV15 | CATSAVTRGDTQYF | TGTGCCACCAGCGCGGTCACCCGGGGAGATACGCAGTATTTT
- | TRBJ1-5 | - | TRBV7-2 | CASSLETGRNQPQHF | TGTGCCAGCAGCTTAGAGACAGGACGCAATCAGCCCCAGCATTTT
TRBD2 | TRBJ2-2 | - | TRBV29-1 | CSVESHGTSGLANTGELFF | TGCAGCGTTGAGTCGCATGGGACTAGCGGGTTAGCGAACACCGGGGAGCTGTTTTTT